These 5 T cell receptor beta chains were sequenced from one sample in a study of cytomegalovirus exposure and HLA in healthy donors. PCR was performed using 60 Vbeta and 13 Jbeta primers. Repertoires were generated with immunoSEQ multiplex PCR, while TCRdb's copy carries only in-frame clones and drops some. The data hold 150,000 to 200,000 clones, with about 90% observed a single time. Sequencing was performed on PBMCs. Source of these receptors: a girl in the first two years of life in good health and CMV-seronegative.

The CDR3 nucleotides read TGTGCCAGCTCAACCCGACTAGCGGGAGTCTACGAGCAGTACTTC. Its translation: CASSTRLAGVYEQYF. V usage is TRBV18 and J usage is TRBJ2-7, with 12 bases lining up with TRBD2. Looked up from germline, CDR1 is KGHSH and CDR2 is LQKENI. This CDR3 is 15 amino acids long. J lost 3 bases, V lost 5 bases, and 5 bases had no gene match.

The chain uses TRBV7-8 and TRBJ2-7; D is perhaps TRBD2 (5 bases). V gave up 2 bases and J gave up 0 bases, with 11 bases separating them. The CDR3 has 15 amino acids. Germline assignment: CDR1 SGHVS and CDR2 FQNEAQ. The CDR3 DNA reads TGTGCCAGCAGCTTACCCCTCGGAGGCTCCTACGAGCAGTACTTC. It specifies CASSLPLGGSYEQYF.

This chain connects TRBV7-2 to TRBJ1-4; D remains unclear. This CDR3 is built from 16 residues. The V end lost 0 bases, the J end lost 2 bases, and 10 bases lay between the germline ends. Germline CDR1 reads SGHTA; CDR2 reads FQGNSA. The CDR3 sequence: CASSLARRSTNEKLFF. DNA of the CDR3: TGTGCCAGCAGCTTAGCGCGGCGCTCCACTAATGAAAAACTGTTTTTT.

The chain has TRBV11-2 and TRBJ2-7; no clear D gene. The CDR3 has 13 amino acids. Germline lookup yields CDR1 SGHAT and CDR2 FQNNGV. Trimming took off 3 bases at V and 1 base at J, with 7 bases between the two ends. CDR3 nucleotides: TGTGCCAGCAGCTTGGGCCATTCCTACGAGCAGTACTTC. It specifies CASSLGHSYEQYF.

The genes are TRBV7-3 and TRBJ2-1; 10 bases are shared with TRBD2. From germline, CDR1 is SGHTA and CDR2 FQGTGA. This CDR3 is built from 19 residues. V lost 2 bases to trimming and J lost 0 bases; unmatched junction nucleotides: 10. CDR3: CASSLDLAGVSPSYNEQFF. DNA for the CDR3: TGTGCCAGCAGCTTAGATCTAGCGGGAGTATCCCCCTCCTACAATGAGCAGTTCTTC.